Each of the 19 T cell receptor beta chains below was sequenced from the same sample in a study of naive and memory T cell subsets. Both TRBC1 and TRBC2 were covered by a beta constant-region primer of two equimolar oligonucleotides. TCRdb reanalysed the UMI-ligation and nested PCR reads using MiXCR and keeps one entry per CDR3 protein. The profile shows 140,000 to 150,000 distinct CDR3 sequences, about 17% of them singletons. Sequenced sample: naive CD4+ T cells from blood. These receptors originate from a human donor in good health.

This clonotype has a handful of counts. V gene TRBV6-5 combines with J gene TRBJ1-6; perhaps TRBD1 as D (6 bases). The CDR3 runs 18 residues. Germline assignment: CDR1 MNHEY and CDR2 SVGAGI. V lost 6 bases to trimming and J lost 0 bases, with 18 bases between them. The chain's CDR3 is CASRGGTKKSSYNSPLHF. The CDR3 DNA sequence: TGTGCCAGCAGGGGAGGGACAAAGAAGAGCTCCTATAATTCACCCCTCCACTTT.

This clonotype turned up a few times. The V and J genes are TRBV30 and TRBJ2-1; D not certain. V was trimmed by 0 bases and J by 2 bases, leaving 8 bases between them. The CDR3 has 14 residues. Germline CDR1 is GTSNPN and CDR2 is SVGIG (reference sequence). CDR3 DNA sequence: TGTGCCTGGAGTGTAGAGCTAGCCTACAATGAGCAGTTCTTC. Translating gives CAWSVELAYNEQFF.

V usage is TRBV7-2 and J usage is TRBJ2-7, with D tentatively TRBD2 (5 bases). V was clipped by 4 bases and J by 1 base, with 14 bases between them. Germline assignment: CDR1 SGHTA and CDR2 FQGNSA. The CDR3 is made up of 15 amino acids. The CDR3 region is CASSSSGFRSYEQYF. The CDR3 nucleotides read TGTGCCAGCAGCTCCTCGGGGTTTCGTTCCTACGAGCAGTACTTC.

The sample holds a few counts of this clonotype. The chain joins TRBV14 to TRBJ2-1; 10 bases line up with TRBD2. The CDR3 covers 16 residues. The germline V gene has CDR1 SGHDN and CDR2 FVKESK. V trimming: 3 bases; J trimming: 6 bases; junction bases outside the gene matches: 8. CDR3 residues: CASSQAKLAGLNEQFF. The CDR3 nucleotides read TGTGCCAGCAGCCAGGCAAAACTAGCGGGACTCAATGAGCAGTTCTTC.

V is TRBV5-1 and J is TRBJ2-7; D may be TRBD2 (6 bases). V gave up 5 bases and J gave up 1 base, with 16 bases separating them. Germline lookup yields CDR1 SGHRS and CDR2 YFSETQ. The CDR3 length is 15 residues. In DNA form, the CDR3 reads TGCGCCAGCAGGACCGGAGGGAGCGGATCCTACGAGCAGTACTTC. Translation: CASRTGGSGSYEQYF.

This clonotype was seen repeatedly, ten times or more. The chain links TRBV12-3 or TRBV12-4 to TRBJ2-7, with no clear D. There are 12 residues in the CDR3. Between the trimmed V and J ends, which lost 8 bases and 0 bases, there was a span of 8 bases. Written as DNA, the CDR3 is TGTGCCAGCGGCCCAGACTCCTACGAGCAGTACTTC. Amino acid sequence: CASGPDSYEQYF.

The rearrangement uses TRBV20-1 and TRBJ2-7; TRBD2 agrees at 9 bases. Trimming cost V 4 bases and J 3 bases; bases outside gene matches: 7. The CDR3 contains 14 residues. Germline V gives CDR1 DFQATT, CDR2 SNEGSKA (reference sequence). DNA for the CDR3: TGCAGTGCTACCGTCGGACTAGCGAGCTACGAGCAGTACTTC. Protein product: CSATVGLASYEQYF.

This clonotype was detected a few times. The V gene is TRBV7-6, the J gene TRBJ2-7, with D tentatively TRBD1 or TRBD2 (5 bases each). V lost 3 bases and J lost 3, with 12 bases in between. In germline, CDR1 is SGHVS, CDR2 FNYEAQ. The CDR3 contains 14 residues. The CDR3 protein is CASSFDPGHYEQYF. The DNA of the CDR3 is TGTGCCAGCAGCTTCGATCCGGGGCACTACGAGCAGTACTTC.

This chain uses TRBV29-1 with TRBJ2-1; 7 bases agree with TRBD1. CDR3 size: 13 residues. CDR1 is SQVTM, CDR2 ANQGSEA, per germline. The ends lost 7 bases at V and 7 bases at J; junction bases unmatched: 10. For the CDR3, the DNA is TGCAGCGAACGACAGGGTCAAGGGAATGAGCAGTTCTTC. Translated: CSERQGQGNEQFF.

V usage is TRBV7-3 and J usage is TRBJ2-1; 8 bases match TRBD2. V lost 5 bases and J lost 4; bases outside the gene matches: 10. The length of the CDR3 is 16 residues. Per germline, CDR1 SGHTA and CDR2 FQGTGA. The CDR3 is CASSPNMAGGYNEQFF. CDR3 bases: TGTGCCAGCAGCCCAAATATGGCGGGAGGATACAATGAGCAGTTCTTC.

The CDR3 region is CASSKGLADVSTDTQYF. The CDR3 bases are TGTGCCAGTAGTAAAGGACTAGCGGATGTTAGCACAGATACGCAGTATTTT. V and J are TRBV19 and TRBJ2-3; TRBD2 aligns across 10 bases. The ends lost 4 bases at V and 0 bases at J; junction bases unmatched: 7. CDR3 length equals 17 residues. The germline V gene has CDR1 LNHDA and CDR2 SQIVND (reference sequence).

Details on this clonotype: A much larger clone is a single base away; this may be a read error. V and J are TRBV27 and TRBJ2-7; D unresolved. The CDR3 is 13 residues long. V was cut by 2 bases and J by 3 bases, with 8 bases left in between. Per the germline V gene, CDR1 is MNHEY and CDR2 is SMNVEV (reference sequence). The DNA of the CDR3 is TGTGCCAGCAGTTTAAGAGTGGGCTACGAGCAGTACTTC. Protein sequence: CASSLRVGYEQYF.

In its sample, this clonotype was seen a few times. This rearrangement joins TRBV5-1 to TRBJ1-1, with no clear D. CDR3 size: 14 residues. Germline V gene sequence: CDR1 SGHRS, CDR2 YFSETQ. Between the trimmed V and J ends, which lost 0 bases and 3 bases, there was a span of 9 bases. Here the CDR3 DNA reads TGCGCCAGCAGCTTGGCCGGCGGCGACACTGAAGCTTTCTTT. This sequence encodes CASSLAGGDTEAFF.

V gene TRBV6-1 combines with J gene TRBJ1-1; D unclear. The V gene lost 6 bases and the J gene lost 0 bases, with 11 bases spanning the gap. The CDR3 spans 14 residues. Germline V CDR1 and CDR2: MNHNS, SASEGT. The CDR3 DNA sequence: TGTGCCAGCAGCAAAGGAGGGATGAACACTGAAGCTTTCTTT. This translates into CASSKGGMNTEAFF.

This clonotype showed up many times. The chain joins TRBV5-1 to TRBJ2-5; 8 nucleotides match TRBD1. CDR3 length: 15 amino acids. Germline CDR1 reads SGHRS; CDR2 reads YFSETQ. V trimming: 0 bases; J trimming: 5 bases; junction bases outside the gene matches: 6. CDR3 amino acids: CASSLAGGAGETQYF. The DNA of the CDR3 is TGCGCCAGCAGCTTGGCAGGGGGCGCAGGGGAGACCCAGTACTTC.

The rearrangement links TRBV7-2 to TRBJ2-1, with 15 bases that match TRBD2. The J segment lost 8 bases and the V segment lost 5 bases, leaving 4 bases of the junction unmatched. This CDR3 is 15 amino acids long. The germline CDR1 and CDR2 sequences are SGHTA and FQGNSA. CDR3 in amino acids: CASSLGLAGGYEQFF. The CDR3 bases are TGTGCCAGCAGCCTGGGACTAGCGGGAGGTTATGAGCAGTTCTTC.

The rearrangement uses TRBV10-3 and TRBJ2-7, with unresolved D. The length of the CDR3 is 15 residues. Trimming took off 6 bases at V and 2 bases at J, with 17 bases between the two ends. CDR1 is ENHRY and CDR2 is SYGVKD in the germline V gene. CDR3 DNA sequence: TGTGCCATCAGAATTACGAAACAGAGTGCCTACGAGCAGTACTTC. Residues: CAIRITKQSAYEQYF.

This clonotype was counted ten times or more. The V gene is TRBV20-1, the J gene TRBJ2-7; D remains ambiguous. V was trimmed by 7 bases and J by 5 bases, leaving 12 bases between them. CDR3 length: 11 residues. Germline assignment: CDR1 DFQATT and CDR2 SNEGSKA (reference sequence). The CDR3 bases are TGCAGTGGTAGGGCCGACCACGAGCAGTACTTC. It yields the protein CSGRADHEQYF.

This clonotype has just a few counts. This chain uses TRBV5-1 with TRBJ2-5; no clear D gene. This CDR3 has 13 residues. The germline CDR1 and CDR2 sequences are SGHRS and YFSETQ. Between the trimmed V and J ends, which lost 0 bases and 5 bases, there was a span of 8 bases. CDR3 bases: TGCGCCAGCAGCTTGGTACCCAGTGAGACCCAGTACTTC. Amino acid sequence: CASSLVPSETQYF.